What follows are 23 T cell receptor beta chains derived from one specimen sequenced in a study of T cell responses to AZD1222 COVID-19 vaccine. Sequenced by immunoSEQ multiplex PCR; TCRdb stores in-frame clones only, minus some. The data contain about 120,000 clones, 88% of them singletons. The specimen comprised peripheral blood, sampled on day 0 of MenACWY control vaccination. These receptors all come from an adult in good health.

This clone has just one count. The genes are TRBV27 and TRBJ1-2, with D possibly being TRBD1 (5 bases). There are 14 residues in the CDR3. V was trimmed by 4 bases and J by 4 bases, leaving 13 bases between them. Per the germline V gene, CDR1 is MNHEY and CDR2 is SMNVEV (reference sequence). This chain's CDR3 is CASSWARQGYGYTF. CDR3 sequence (DNA): TGTGCCAGCAGTTGGGCCCGGCAGGGCTATGGCTACACCTTC.

The chain employs TRBV7-2 and TRBJ1-4; D unresolved. The V and J ends lost 5 bases and 5 bases respectively, with 3 bases between them. The CDR3 spans 11 residues. CDR1 SGHTA and CDR2 FQGNSA come from the germline V gene. Written as DNA, the CDR3 is TGTGCCAGCAGCGAAAATGAAAAACTGTTTTTT. This sequence encodes CASSENEKLFF.

This clone was observed a few times. V is TRBV5-6 and J is TRBJ2-1; a possible D gene is TRBD2 (6 bases). Trimming pared 3 bases from V and 6 bases from J, leaving 13 bases between. This CDR3 comprises 14 residues. Per germline, CDR1 SGHDT and CDR2 YYEEEE. The chain's CDR3 is CASSSWGLSNEQFF. CDR3 coding DNA: TGTGCCAGCAGCTCTTGGGGACTCTCCAATGAGCAGTTCTTC. The variable domain in full, completed from reference TRBV5-6 and TRBJ2-1, reads DAGVTQSPTHLIKTRGQQVTLRCSPKSGHDTVSWYQQALGQGPQFIFQYYEEEERQRGNFPDRFSGHQFPNYSSELNVNALLLGDSALYLCASSSWGLSNEQFFGPGTRLTVL.

The rearrangement uses TRBV20-1 and TRBJ2-1; TRBD2 matches 11 bases. The J segment lost 7 bases and the V segment lost 3 bases, leaving 8 bases of the junction unmatched. CDR3 length equals 15 residues. Germline assignment: CDR1 DFQATT and CDR2 SNEGSKA (reference sequence). CDR3 loop: CSASKVAGGPNEQFF. The CDR3 DNA reads as TGCAGTGCTAGTAAAGTAGCGGGAGGGCCTAATGAGCAGTTCTTC.

The rearrangement joins TRBV5-6 to TRBJ2-7; TRBD1 matches at 7 bases. CDR3 length: 14 residues. The V gene's germline CDR1 is SGHDT and CDR2 YYEEEE. V lost 5 bases and J lost 3; bases outside the gene matches: 8. This chain's CDR3 is CASSMKGGRYEQYF. CDR3 in DNA: TGTGCCAGCAGTATGAAAGGGGGCCGCTACGAGCAGTACTTC. The full variable domain, its missing parts supplied by reference TRBV5-6 and TRBJ2-7, is DAGVTQSPTHLIKTRGQQVTLRCSPKSGHDTVSWYQQALGQGPQFIFQYYEEEERQRGNFPDRFSGHQFPNYSSELNVNALLLGDSALYLCASSMKGGRYEQYFGPGTRLTVT.

The chain joins TRBV5-1 to TRBJ2-1; TRBD1 agrees at 8 bases. Unmatched junction bases numbered 4, after V lost 0 bases and J lost 5 bases. The CDR3 runs 15 residues. Germline V gene sequence: CDR1 SGHRS, CDR2 YFSETQ. The CDR3 here is CASSLAGQGDNEQFF. The CDR3 nucleotides read TGCGCCAGCAGCTTGGCCGGACAGGGTGACAATGAGCAGTTCTTC.

The rearrangement uses TRBV7-9 and TRBJ2-3; a weak D match, TRBD1 (5 bases). Trimming pared 4 bases from V and 6 bases from J, leaving 14 bases between. The germline V gene encodes CDR1 SEHNR and CDR2 FQNEAQ (reference sequence). The CDR3 loop spans 14 amino acids. As DNA, the CDR3 is TGTGCCAGCAGCTCCAGGGCGATGGCCGATACGCAGTATTTT. Its protein product is CASSSRAMADTQYF.

CDR3 DNA: TGTGCCAGTAGTATAAAATCCGTGCCGGAGACCCAGTACTTC. It is translated as CASSIKSVPETQYF. The chain combines TRBV19 with TRBJ2-5; the D is unclear. Trimming took 2 bases from V and 5 from J, leaving 12 bases between them. The CDR3 has 14 residues. CDR1 is LNHDA and CDR2 is SQIVND in the germline V gene (reference sequence).

The chain uses TRBV25-1 and TRBJ1-4; TRBD1 is a possible D gene (6 bases). The CDR3 covers 15 residues. The germline V gene encodes CDR1 MGHDK and CDR2 SYGVNS. V lost 1 base and J lost 8, with 14 bases in between. CDR3 loop: CASSEFVGAKEKLFF. CDR3 nucleotides: TGTGCCAGCAGTGAATTTGTGGGGGCGAAAGAAAAACTGTTTTTT.

The chain combines TRBV28 with TRBJ1-4, with TRBD1 matching 7 bases. Germline V CDR1 and CDR2: MDHEN, SYDVKM. The CDR3 totals 15 residues. The trim removed 6 bases at V and 4 bases at J, leaving 8 bases unmatched. The CDR3 sequence is CASRAGDSLNEKLFF. In nucleotides, the CDR3 is TGTGCCAGCAGAGCAGGGGACAGCCTTAATGAAAAACTGTTTTTT.

The CDR3 is CASSPGGGNGNTIYF. CDR3 DNA: TGCGCCAGCAGCCCCGGGGGCGGGAATGGAAACACCATATATTTT. J is TRBJ1-3 and V is TRBV5-1, with a tentative D call TRBD1 (6 bases). Between the trimmed V and J ends, which lost 4 bases and 3 bases, there was a span of 14 bases. The CDR3 runs 15 residues. CDR1 and CDR2 from the germline V gene are SGHRS and YFSETQ.

This rearrangement joins TRBV6-5 to TRBJ2-7; 9 positions match TRBD2. With 6 bases clipped from V and 2 bases from J, the junction kept 2 bases outside the gene matches. The CDR3 totals 13 residues. Per germline, CDR1 MNHEY and CDR2 SVGAGI. CDR3 nucleotide sequence: TGTGCCAGCAGGCCTAGCGGGACCTACGAGCAGTACTTC. Translation gives CASRPSGTYEQYF.

The V gene is TRBV4-1, the J gene TRBJ2-7; no clear D. In germline, CDR1 is MGHRA, CDR2 YSYEKL. The CDR3 loop spans 14 amino acids. Trimming pared 4 bases from V and 9 bases from J, leaving 19 bases between. In DNA form, the CDR3 reads TGCGCCAGCAGCCCCGGCCCTGATCGCCTGGGGCAGTACTTC. Translating gives CASSPGPDRLGQYF.

This chain uses TRBV3-1 (or the pseudogene TRBV3-2) with TRBJ2-3; either TRBD1 or TRBD2 may fit D (5 bases each). CDR1 is LGHDT, CDR2 YNNKEL, per germline (reference sequence). V shed 5 bases and J shed 8 bases, with 11 bases lying between them. The CDR3 sequence is 12 residues long. This CDR3 is CASSGTPSTQYF. The CDR3 DNA reads as TGTGCCAGCAGCGGGACCCCCTCTACGCAGTATTTT.

This chain connects TRBV28 to TRBJ1-2; 8 bases line up with TRBD1. With 4 bases clipped from V and 5 bases from J, the junction kept 9 bases outside the gene matches. The CDR3 is 15 amino acids. Germline V gene data show CDR1 as MDHEN and CDR2 as SYDVKM. DNA of the CDR3: TGTGCCAGCAGTTCCGGACAGGGAGGACAATATGGCTACACCTTC. This encodes CASSSGQGGQYGYTF.

The J gene is TRBJ1-2, the V gene TRBV10-2; possible D gene TRBD1, 5 bases. Germline V gene lookup returns CDR1 WSHSY and CDR2 SAAADI. V was pared by 11 bases and J by 8 bases, with 24 bases between. CDR3 length equals 14 residues. Here the CDR3 reads CASSRGQGAGGYTF. Written as DNA, the CDR3 is TGCGCCTCTTCTCGGGGTCAGGGCGCCGGCGGCTACACCTTC.

The rearrangement uses TRBV5-1 and TRBJ2-1; 7 bases are shared with TRBD2. This CDR3 has 17 residues. The J segment lost 2 bases and the V segment lost 0 bases, leaving 8 bases of the junction unmatched. Germline V lookup: CDR1 SGHRS, CDR2 YFSETQ. Here the CDR3 DNA reads TGCGCCAGCAGCTTGGCCGGGGGAGCGGGAACCTACAATGAGCAGTTCTTC. Protein sequence: CASSLAGGAGTYNEQFF.

The chain links TRBV6-2 or TRBV6-3 to TRBJ2-7, with TRBD2 matching 7 bases. CDR1 is MNHEY, CDR2 SVGEGT, per germline. J gave up 5 bases and V 4 bases, and 14 bases lay outside the gene matches. The length of the CDR3 is 16 residues. The CDR3 here is CASSSPRTSGINEQYF. The CDR3 DNA reads as TGTGCCAGCAGTTCGCCTCGAACCAGCGGGATAAACGAGCAGTACTTC.

The rearrangement links TRBV3-1 (or the pseudogene TRBV3-2) to TRBJ2-7; TRBD1 matches 7 bases. CDR3 size: 15 residues. The trim removed 4 bases at V and 1 base at J, leaving 7 bases unmatched. CDR1 is LGHDT, CDR2 YNNKEL, per germline (reference sequence). CDR3 protein: CASSPKTGRSYEQYF. CDR3 DNA: TGTGCCAGCAGCCCAAAGACAGGGCGGTCCTACGAGCAGTACTTC.

The chain employs TRBV28 and TRBJ2-7, with TRBD2 as a possible D gene (5 bases). Germline assignment: CDR1 MDHEN and CDR2 SYDVKM. The CDR3 consists of 17 residues. V shed 8 bases and J shed 0 bases, with 23 bases lying between them. CDR3: CASLGPRSGGISYEQYF. The CDR3 DNA reads TGTGCCAGCCTAGGGCCTCGAAGCGGCGGTATCTCCTACGAGCAGTACTTC.

A single count supports this clone. This rearrangement joins TRBV6-4 to TRBJ2-3; D is possibly TRBD2 (7 bases). CDR1 MRHNA and CDR2 SNTAGT come from the germline V gene. This CDR3 contains 14 residues. V lost 5 bases and J 6 bases, leaving 15 bases between the germline ends. CDR3 region: CASSRTRGADTQYF. The CDR3 DNA follows: TGTGCCAGCAGTCGGACTAGGGGGGCGGATACGCAGTATTTT.

This clone was seen a single time. The chain joins TRBV7-6 to TRBJ2-7, with D tentatively TRBD1 or TRBD2 (6 bases each). The CDR3 totals 17 residues. V lost 0 bases, J lost 7 bases, and 22 bases lay in between. Per the germline V gene, CDR1 is SGHVS and CDR2 is FNYEAQ. The CDR3 DNA is TGTGCCAGCAGCTTAGCGGCCGGGGGCGGAGGCTCTTGGGAGCAGTACTTC. Protein: CASSLAAGGGGSWEQYF.

The chain carries TRBV5-8 and TRBJ2-5, with a possible D match to TRBD1 (6 bases). In germline, CDR1 is SGHTS, CDR2 YDEGEE. The CDR3 consists of 14 residues. Trimming cost V 3 bases and J 5 bases, with 14 bases left between them. CDR3 loop: CASSSQGWEETQYF. CDR3 DNA: TGTGCCAGCAGCTCACAGGGTTGGGAGGAGACCCAGTACTTC.